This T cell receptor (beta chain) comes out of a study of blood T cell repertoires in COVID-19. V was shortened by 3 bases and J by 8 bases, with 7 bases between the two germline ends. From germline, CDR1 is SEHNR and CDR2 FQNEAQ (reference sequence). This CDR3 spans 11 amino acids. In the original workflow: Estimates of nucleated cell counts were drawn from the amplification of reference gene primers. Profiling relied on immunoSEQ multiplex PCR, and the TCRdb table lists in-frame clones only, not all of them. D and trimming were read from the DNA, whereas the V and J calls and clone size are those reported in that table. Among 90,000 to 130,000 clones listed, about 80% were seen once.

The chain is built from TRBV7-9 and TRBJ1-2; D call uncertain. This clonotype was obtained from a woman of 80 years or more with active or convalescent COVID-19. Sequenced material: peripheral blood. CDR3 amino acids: CASSFTEGYTF. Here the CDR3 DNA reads TGTGCCAGCAGCTTCACAGAAGGCTACACCTTC.